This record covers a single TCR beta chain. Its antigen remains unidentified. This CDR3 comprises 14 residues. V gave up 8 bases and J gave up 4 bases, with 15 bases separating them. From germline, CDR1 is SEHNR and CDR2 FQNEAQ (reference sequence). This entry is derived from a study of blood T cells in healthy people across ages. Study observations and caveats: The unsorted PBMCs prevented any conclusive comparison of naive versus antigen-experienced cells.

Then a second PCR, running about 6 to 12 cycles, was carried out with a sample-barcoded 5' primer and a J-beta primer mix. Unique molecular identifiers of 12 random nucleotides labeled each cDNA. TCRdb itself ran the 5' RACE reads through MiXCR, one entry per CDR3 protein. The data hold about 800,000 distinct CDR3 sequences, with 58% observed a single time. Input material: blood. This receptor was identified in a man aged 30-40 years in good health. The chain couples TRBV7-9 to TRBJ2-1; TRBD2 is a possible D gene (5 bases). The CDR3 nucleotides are TGTGCCAGCGATCGGGAATTAGGTTACAATGAGCAGTTCTTC. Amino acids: CASDRELGYNEQFF.